The sequence of this T cell receptor (beta chain) was determined in a study of identical twins. The CDR3 runs to 15 residues. V was pared by 0 bases and J by 5 bases, with 11 bases between. CDR1 is SGHRS and CDR2 is YFSETQ in the germline V gene. Study-wide results and caveats: Cross-sectional statistical analysis, not tracking of the same donors, underpinned the conclusions.

Comments on this clonotype: What it recognizes is unknown. A single base separates this from a much larger clone, so it may be a read error.

Each CDR3 protein is one row after TCRdb ran MiXCR on the 5' RACE reads. Of fewer than 500,000 distinct CDR3 sequences in the sample, more than 13% were seen once. The data also belong to a second study, concerning yellow fever vaccine responses in identical twins.

The V call is TRBV5-1, the J call TRBJ2-2; D possibly matches TRBD1 or TRBD2 (5 bases each). Sequenced input: CD4+ T cells sorted from blood. The TCR comes from a woman aged 18-35 years in good health. The CDR3 loop reads CASSLERGETGELFF. The CDR3 DNA reads TGCGCCAGCAGCTTGGAAAGGGGAGAGACCGGGGAGCTGTTTTTT.